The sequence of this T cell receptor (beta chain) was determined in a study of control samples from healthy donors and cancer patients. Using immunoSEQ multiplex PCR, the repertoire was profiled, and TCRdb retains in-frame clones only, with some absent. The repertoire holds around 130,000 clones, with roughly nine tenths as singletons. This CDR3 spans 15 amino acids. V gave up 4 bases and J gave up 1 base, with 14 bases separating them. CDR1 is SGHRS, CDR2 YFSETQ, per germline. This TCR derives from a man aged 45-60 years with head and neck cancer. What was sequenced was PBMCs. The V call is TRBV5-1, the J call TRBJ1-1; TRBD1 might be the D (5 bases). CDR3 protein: CASSLTAEPNTEAFF. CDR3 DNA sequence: TGCGCCAGCAGCCTGACAGCCGAACCGAACACTGAAGCTTTCTTT.